This section outlines one T cell receptor (beta chain) sequence together with its context. What it binds is not known. The sample originates from a study of T cells in localized non-small cell lung cancer. Germline CDR1 reads MNHNY; CDR2 reads SVGAGI (reference sequence). This CDR3 comprises 14 residues. Trimming took 2 bases from V and 1 from J, leaving 5 bases between them. Generated by immunoSEQ multiplex PCR, the TCRdb table keeps only in-frame clones and is missing some. This table holds about 21,000 clones, about 84% found once. Study observations and caveats: Increased T cell density in blood showed an association with longer overall survival.

The TCR comes from a woman aged 35 to 69 with stage II squamous cell lung carcinoma. The genes are TRBV6-6 and TRBJ2-2, with D uncertain. The sequencing used PBMCs, collected before any cancer treatment. CDR3 in amino acids: CASSYAENTGELFF. CDR3 coding DNA: TGTGCCAGCAGTTACGCAGAGAACACCGGGGAGCTGTTTTTT.